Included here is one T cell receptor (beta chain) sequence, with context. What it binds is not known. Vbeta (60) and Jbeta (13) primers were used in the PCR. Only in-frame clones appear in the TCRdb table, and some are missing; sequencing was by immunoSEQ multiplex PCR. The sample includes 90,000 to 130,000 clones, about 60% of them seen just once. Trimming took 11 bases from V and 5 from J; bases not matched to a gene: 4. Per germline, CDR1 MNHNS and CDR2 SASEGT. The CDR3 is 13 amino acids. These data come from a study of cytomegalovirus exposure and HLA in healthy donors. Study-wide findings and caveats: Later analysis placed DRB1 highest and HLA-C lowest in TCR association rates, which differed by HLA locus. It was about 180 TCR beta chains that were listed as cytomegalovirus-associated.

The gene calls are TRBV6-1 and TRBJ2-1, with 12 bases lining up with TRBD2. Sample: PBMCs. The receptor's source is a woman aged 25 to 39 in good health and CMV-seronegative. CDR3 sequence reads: CAGTSGGHNEQFF. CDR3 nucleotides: TGTGCCGGAACTAGCGGGGGGCACAATGAGCAGTTCTTC.